The source of this T cell receptor beta chain is a study of CD8 T cells in ankylosing spondylitis. V lost 1 base, J lost 5 bases, and 6 bases stayed unmatched. Germline values: CDR1 LGHNA, CDR2 YSLEER. The CDR3 has 16 amino acids. From the 5' RACE reads, TCRdb called clonotypes with MiXCR, one entry per CDR3 protein. Of some 140,000 distinct CDR3 sequences in the sample, more than 7% were seen once. In this sample, this clonotype turned up many times. What it recognizes is unknown. Whole-study findings and limits: Several of the motif variants were reported before in synovial fluid and blood from reactive arthritis.

This sequence originates from a male donor with ankylosing spondylitis. The genes are TRBV4-3 and TRBJ2-5; TRBD2 aligns across 11 bases. Sequencing was done on a sample of synovial fluid, either unsorted or a sorted T cell fraction (not recorded which). CDR3 bases: TGCGCCAGCAGCCAAGCGGCACTAGCGGGAGAGGAGACCCAGTACTTC. Protein sequence: CASSQAALAGEETQYF.